The 31 T cell receptor beta chains below were found in one sample sequenced in a study of CXCR3-negative and CXCR3-positive naive CD8 T cells. UMI-tagged TRB cDNA libraries were built via 5' RACE. TCRdb reprocessed the 5' RACE reads and reports one entry per CDR3 protein, with no DNA. This sample's clone table lists roughly 89,000 distinct CDR3 sequences. Sequenced material: naive CXCR3- CD8+ T cells from blood. This sample's subset: CD45RO-CCR7+CD27+CD95- naive CD8+ T cells lacking CXCR3 (TNR3-). These receptor sequences come from a human donor in good health. Some clones in this sample may be carry-over from other donors' samples.

The chain carries TRBV14 and TRBJ2-1; TCRdb selects TRBD2, and the lack of DNA leaves this call unchecked. Germline loops: CDR1 SGHDN, CDR2 FVKESK. The CDR3 runs 14 residues. CDR3 sequence reads: CASSQDLGDPQQFF.

This chain links TRBV21-1 with TRBJ2-3. TRBV21-1 is designated a pseudogene. The CDR3 has 16 residues. This CDR3 is CASSKQREGGTDTQYF.

V and J are TRBV20-1 and TRBJ2-4; TCRdb outputs TRBD1, but without DNA this stays unchecked. The CDR3 is made up of 14 amino acids. Germline lookup yields CDR1 DFQATT and CDR2 SNEGSKA (reference sequence). CDR3 sequence reads: CSASPRDRRNIQYF.

The chain is built from TRBV29-1 and TRBJ2-1; TCRdb calls TRBD2, which cannot be checked without DNA. Germline CDR1 reads SQVTM; CDR2 reads ANQGSEA. The length of the CDR3 is 16 residues. The CDR3 protein is CSVPAKGSGRWYEQFF.

This chain uses TRBV7-3 with TRBJ1-1; TCRdb reports TRBD1, a call that lacks DNA to check it against. Germline CDR1 reads SGHTA; CDR2 reads FQGTGA. The CDR3 sequence is 15 residues long. The CDR3 sequence: CASKIGGSTYTEAFF.

The chain carries TRBV10-3 and TRBJ2-7; with no DNA, the TCRdb D assignment of TRBD2 cannot be verified. Germline CDR1 and CDR2: ENHRY and SYGVKD. CDR3 length: 16 residues. This chain's CDR3 is CAISGVAGGVLDEQYF.

This sequence joins TRBV29-1 and TRBJ2-2; the D gene TCRdb calls, TRBD1, cannot be checked with no DNA. The CDR3 is 15 amino acids. The germline V gene encodes CDR1 SQVTM and CDR2 ANQGSEA. CDR3 residues: CSVEAGGAWPGELFF.

The CDR3 sequence is CASSVDVSGVGNEQFF. The chain employs TRBV9 and TRBJ2-1; the D call from TCRdb, TRBD2, cannot be confirmed without DNA. The CDR3 extends over 16 amino acids. The germline V gene has CDR1 SGDLS and CDR2 YYNGEE.

The chain employs TRBV29-1 and TRBJ2-1; no DNA is available, so the TRBD2 call from TCRdb remains unchecked. This CDR3 has 12 amino acids. Germline V gene data show CDR1 as SQVTM and CDR2 as ANQGSEA. The CDR3 spells CSTVAGVNEQFF.

V and J are TRBV15 and TRBJ1-2; TCRdb gives TRBD1 as the D gene, but with no DNA this cannot be confirmed. This CDR3 has 17 residues. The V gene's germline CDR1 is LNHNV and CDR2 YYDKDF (reference sequence). Here the CDR3 reads CATSTDPTGAANYGYTF.

V and J are TRBV25-1 and TRBJ2-7. Per germline, CDR1 MGHDK and CDR2 SYGVNS. The CDR3 has 14 residues. The CDR3 reads CASSEYGGSYEQYF.

CDR3 loop: CASSGLYSYEQYF. The chain joins TRBV6-2 or TRBV6-3 to TRBJ2-7; TCRdb lists TRBD2, though no DNA is available to test this call. The CDR3 covers 13 residues. Germline V gene sequence: CDR1 MNHEY, CDR2 SVGEGT.

This rearrangement joins TRBV29-1 to TRBJ2-1; TCRdb reports TRBD1, a call that lacks DNA to check it against. The germline V gene has CDR1 SQVTM and CDR2 ANQGSEA. CDR3 length: 13 amino acids. CDR3 amino acids: CSAIGGGRDEQFF.

The CDR3 here is CASSMVGAANTEAFF. The chain has TRBV19 and TRBJ1-1; TCRdb selects TRBD1, and the lack of DNA leaves this call unchecked. CDR3 length: 15 residues. CDR1 and CDR2 (germline): LNHDA, SQIVND (reference sequence).

The rearrangement links TRBV6-2 or TRBV6-3 to TRBJ2-1. Germline assignment: CDR1 MNHEY and CDR2 SVGEGT. This CDR3 has 12 residues. CDR3 residues: CASSYVGTEQFF.

The rearrangement links TRBV7-8 to TRBJ2-2. The CDR3 covers 14 residues. Germline CDR1 and CDR2: SGHVS and FQNEAQ. The CDR3 region is CASSLVPATGELFF.

This rearrangement joins TRBV7-9 to TRBJ2-7; TCRdb's D call, TRBD2, is unchecked because there is no DNA. The CDR3 is made up of 16 amino acids. Per germline, CDR1 SEHNR and CDR2 FQNEAQ (reference sequence). This CDR3 is CASSPQPSGSGYEQYF.

The chain joins TRBV29-1 to TRBJ2-7; TCRdb proposes TRBD2, but this gene call is untestable without DNA. Germline V gene sequence: CDR1 SQVTM, CDR2 ANQGSEA. The CDR3 covers 20 residues. The CDR3 here is CSVDGLRGAKDETGLHEQYF.

The J gene is TRBJ2-1, the V gene TRBV24-1; the TCRdb D gene call, TRBD1, has no DNA to confirm it. Germline-derived CDR1 and CDR2 are KGHDR and SFDVKD. This CDR3 region has 14 residues. CDR3 sequence reads: CATSDSSRSHEQFF.

The V and J genes are TRBV6-2 or TRBV6-3 and TRBJ2-3; TCRdb returns TRBD1, unconfirmable since there is no DNA. Germline V gene data show CDR1 as MNHEY and CDR2 as SVGEGT. The CDR3 is 15 amino acids. CDR3 loop: CASSPGTGGTDTQYF.

The rearrangement uses TRBV29-1 and TRBJ2-7; the TCRdb D gene call, TRBD2, has no DNA to confirm it. Germline V CDR1 and CDR2: SQVTM, ANQGSEA. This CDR3 spans 14 amino acids. The chain's CDR3 is CSVEDRGGYYEQYF.

CDR3 sequence: CAISDYRQIAIPGELFF. This chain links TRBV10-3 with TRBJ2-2; TCRdb calls TRBD1, which cannot be checked without DNA. The CDR3 has 17 residues. The germline V gene has CDR1 ENHRY and CDR2 SYGVKD.

V is TRBV12-3 or TRBV12-4 and J is TRBJ1-1. This CDR3 has 14 amino acids. The CDR3 region is CASSLWAGITEAFF.

J is TRBJ2-1 and V is TRBV11-2; with no DNA, the TCRdb D assignment of TRBD2 cannot be verified. Per the germline V gene, CDR1 is SGHAT and CDR2 is FQNNGV. This CDR3 region has 14 residues. The CDR3 spells CASSSTTGGTEQFF.

The chain combines TRBV29-1 with TRBJ1-2. The germline V gene encodes CDR1 SQVTM and CDR2 ANQGSEA. The CDR3 totals 12 residues. CDR3: CSGKTENYGYTF.

The chain links TRBV28 to TRBJ2-3. Germline V gives CDR1 MDHEN, CDR2 SYDVKM. The length of the CDR3 is 15 residues. CDR3 region: CASSFFSEYTDTQYF.

The rearrangement joins TRBV7-6 to TRBJ1-4; with no DNA, the TCRdb D assignment of TRBD1 cannot be verified. There are 15 residues in the CDR3. Germline CDR1 reads SGHVS; CDR2 reads FNYEAQ. CDR3 region: CASSPGQATNEKLFF.

The genes are TRBV4-3 and TRBJ2-1; TCRdb designates TRBD2, a call that cannot be tested without DNA. The V gene's germline CDR1 is LGHNA and CDR2 YSLEER. The CDR3 extends over 16 amino acids. CDR3 residues: CASSPSMSGGAAEQFF.

The V gene is TRBV11-2, the J gene TRBJ2-7; TCRdb's assignment of TRBD1 cannot be checked, as there is no DNA. Germline values: CDR1 SGHAT, CDR2 FQNNGV. This CDR3 has 14 residues. The CDR3 sequence is CASSTRQGRPEQYF.

The chain employs TRBV27 and TRBJ2-1. Germline lookup yields CDR1 MNHEY and CDR2 SMNVEV (reference sequence). This CDR3 has 14 amino acids. The CDR3 is CASSLASSYNEQFF.

This sequence joins TRBV11-2 and TRBJ1-2; TCRdb calls TRBD1, which cannot be checked without DNA. Germline V CDR1 and CDR2: SGHAT, FQNNGV. CDR3 length: 14 amino acids. The CDR3 loop reads CASSARGPHYGYTF. The variable domain in full, completed from reference TRBV11-2 and TRBJ1-2, reads EAGVAQSPRYKIIEKRQSVAFWCNPISGHATLYWYQQILGQGPKLLIQFQNNGVVDDSQLPKDRFSAERLKGVDSTLKIQPAKLEDSAVYLCASSARGPHYGYTFGSGTRLTVV.